The present TCR beta chain was sequenced within a study of blood T cell repertoires in COVID-19. Study-wide context: Samples representing acute and convalescent COVID-19 were sourced from the United States, Italy and Spain. From T cells, B-cell-depleted T cells, or PBMCs came the material, which was cDNA or gDNA.

Original processing methods: Researchers report that nucleated cell counts were estimated from reference gene primer amplification. TCRdb keeps only in-frame clones here, not all; method: immunoSEQ multiplex PCR. The V and J calls and the clone size are those of that table, but D and trimming were determined from the DNA. The sample shows 200,000 to 250,000 clones, about four fifths of them seen only once. The CDR3 extends over 14 amino acids. The ends were cut back, 1 base at V and 1 base at J, with 7 bases in the middle. Germline CDR1 SSHAT, CDR2 FNYEAQ (reference sequence). This sequence joins TRBV7-7 and TRBJ2-5; D perhaps matches TRBD2 (5 bases). This clonotype originated in a woman aged 40 to 49 with acute or convalescent COVID-19. Sequenced input: peripheral blood. CDR3 amino acids: CASSLDGVQETQYF. The CDR3 DNA sequence: TGTGCCAGCAGCTTAGACGGGGTCCAAGAGACCCAGTACTTC.